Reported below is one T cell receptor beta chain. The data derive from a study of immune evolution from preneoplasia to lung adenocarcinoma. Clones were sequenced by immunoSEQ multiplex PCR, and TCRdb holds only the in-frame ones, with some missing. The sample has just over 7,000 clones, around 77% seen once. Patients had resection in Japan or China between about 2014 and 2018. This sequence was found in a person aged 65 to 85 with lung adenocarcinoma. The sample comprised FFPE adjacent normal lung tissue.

CDR3 residues: CASRTEGAVGTDTQYF. CDR3 coding DNA: TGTGCCAGCAGAACAGAGGGGGCTGTGGGCACAGATACGCAGTATTTT. This sequence joins TRBV2 and TRBJ2-3; 7 positions agree with TRBD1. V shed 6 bases, J shed 1 base, and the junction held 10 bases outside the gene matches. CDR3 length: 16 amino acids. Germline CDR1 SNHLY, CDR2 FYNNEI.